These 31 T cell receptor beta chains were all obtained from the same sample, sequenced in a study of T cells after yellow fever vaccination. TCRdb fed the 5' RACE reads into MiXCR, producing one record per CDR3 protein. The table includes 120,000 or so distinct CDR3 sequences, roughly 15% detected once. Sequenced material: CD8+ T cells sorted from PBMCs, taken 5 days after the yellow fever booster vaccination. Receptors were obtained from a man younger than 30 who received the YFV17D yellow fever vaccine.

In its sample, this clonotype was seen a few times. CDR3 in DNA: TGTGCCAGCAGCCAAGATCAACAGTATAATTCACCCCTCCACTTT. Translating it yields CASSQDQQYNSPLHF. The chain employs TRBV14 and TRBJ1-6; no definite D call. V was pared by 0 bases and J by 4 bases, with 7 bases between. There are 15 residues in the CDR3. Germline CDR1 SGHDN, CDR2 FVKESK.

The chain employs TRBV6-1 and TRBJ1-5; the match to TRBD1 covers 9 bases. V lost 6 bases to trimming and J lost 0 bases; unmatched junction nucleotides: 9. CDR1 and CDR2 (germline): MNHNS, SASEGT. CDR3 length equals 17 residues. CDR3 sequence reads: CASRARTGADSNQPQHF. The DNA for the CDR3 is TGTGCCAGCAGGGCCCGGACAGGGGCAGATAGCAATCAGCCCCAGCATTTT.

The chain is built from TRBV5-1 and TRBJ2-3, with TRBD1 matching 9 bases. The CDR3 runs 15 residues. V shed 7 bases, J shed 5 bases, and the junction held 11 bases outside the gene matches. Germline lookup yields CDR1 SGHRS and CDR2 YFSETQ. CDR3 DNA: TGCGCCAGCTCCTCCACCGGGACAGGGTTAGATACGCAGTATTTT. Encoded protein: CASSSTGTGLDTQYF. The full variable domain, with the rest looked up from reference TRBV5-1 and TRBJ2-3, is KAGVTQTPRYLIKTRGQQVTLSCSPISGHRSVSWYQQTPGQGLQFLFEYFSETQRNKGNFPGRFSGRQFSNSRSEMNVSTLELGDSALYLCASSSTGTGLDTQYFGPGTRLTVL.

The rearrangement uses TRBV7-8 and TRBJ1-1, with TRBD1 matching 8 bases. The length of the CDR3 is 15 residues. Unmatched junction bases numbered 11, after V lost 5 bases and J lost 6 bases. Germline V CDR1 and CDR2: SGHVS, FQNEAQ. The chain's CDR3 is CASSLHPQGAPEAFF. Here the CDR3 DNA reads TGTGCCAGCAGCCTTCATCCTCAGGGGGCTCCTGAAGCTTTCTTT.

This clonotype was detected only a few times. The rearrangement uses TRBV5-1 and TRBJ2-1, with a weak D call TRBD2 (6 bases). This CDR3 region has 17 residues. Deletions cut 3 bases from V and 7 bases from J, with 23 bases between. Germline-derived CDR1 and CDR2 are SGHRS and YFSETQ. This CDR3 reads CASSWDSLNLLGNEQFF. CDR3 DNA sequence: TGCGCCAGCAGCTGGGACTCACTCAATCTTTTGGGGAATGAGCAGTTCTTC.

The chain is built from TRBV6-2 or TRBV6-3 and TRBJ2-1, with D possibly TRBD2 on 6 matching bases. This CDR3 is built from 17 residues. V dropped 5 bases and J dropped 4 bases, with 21 bases sitting between them. Looked up from germline, CDR1 is MNHEY and CDR2 is SVGEGT. The CDR3 DNA sequence: TGTGCCAGCAGTGAGCTTGGAGGGCGGCCACCTTACAATGAGCAGTTCTTC. It codes for CASSELGGRPPYNEQFF.

The rearrangement uses TRBV20-1 and TRBJ1-2; D might be TRBD1 (5 bases). Germline V gene sequence: CDR1 DFQATT, CDR2 SNEGSKA (reference sequence). The CDR3 length is 14 residues. V dropped 0 bases and J dropped 4 bases, with 12 bases sitting between them. The CDR3 sequence is CSARDVRDIYGYTF. The DNA for the CDR3 is TGCAGTGCTAGAGATGTCAGGGATATCTATGGCTACACCTTC.

The chain employs TRBV27 and TRBJ1-6, with unresolved D. V was clipped by 4 bases and J by 9 bases, with 10 bases between them. The CDR3 covers 13 residues. The germline V gene encodes CDR1 MNHEY and CDR2 SMNVEV (reference sequence). CDR3 in amino acids: CASSSYRGSPLHF. As DNA, the CDR3 is TGTGCCAGCAGTTCCTACCGGGGTTCACCCCTCCACTTT.

The rearrangement links TRBV7-2 to TRBJ2-7; 8 bases line up with TRBD2. V was clipped by 1 base and J by 5 bases; unmatched bases: 7. Germline values: CDR1 SGHTA, CDR2 FQGNSA. The CDR3 contains 15 residues. CDR3 loop: CASSLVTGGKDEQYF. Written as DNA, the CDR3 is TGTGCCAGCAGCTTAGTCACGGGGGGGAAGGACGAGCAGTACTTC.

This clonotype was counted only a few times. The V call is TRBV7-2, the J call TRBJ2-5; a weak D match, TRBD1 (6 bases). The length of the CDR3 is 15 residues. With 1 base removed from V and 5 bases from J, the gap between germline ends came to 14 bases. CDR1 and CDR2 from the germline V gene are SGHTA and FQGNSA. Here the CDR3 reads CASSLVVQGRETQYF. The CDR3 DNA is TGTGCCAGCAGCTTAGTAGTACAGGGAAGGGAGACCCAGTACTTC.

The chain is built from TRBV6-6 and TRBJ2-1; the D gene is possibly TRBD2 (5 bases). This CDR3 contains 13 residues. Trimming took off 11 bases at V and 5 bases at J, with 16 bases between the two ends. From germline, CDR1 is MNHNY and CDR2 SVGAGI (reference sequence). In DNA form, the CDR3 reads TGTGCCGCGGGTGTTTCGGTTGACAATGAGCAGTTCTTC. It is translated as CAAGVSVDNEQFF.

This clonotype showed up many times. The chain has TRBV4-3 and TRBJ2-3; D uncertain. CDR1 is LGHNA and CDR2 is YSLEER in the germline V gene. V lost 4 bases, J lost 4 bases, and 12 bases lay in between. This CDR3 comprises 14 residues. CDR3 sequence: CASSRALRSDTQYF. The CDR3 nucleotides are TGCGCCAGCAGCCGCGCCCTTAGATCAGATACGCAGTATTTT.

This clonotype was found many times. This chain uses TRBV9 with TRBJ2-1; D not resolved. Between the trimmed V and J ends, which lost 4 bases and 4 bases, there was a span of 15 bases. The germline V gene has CDR1 SGDLS and CDR2 YYNGEE. CDR3 length: 15 amino acids. The CDR3 DNA reads TGTGCCAGCAGCCCTGGCGGACGGATTTACAATGAGCAGTTCTTC. It yields the protein CASSPGGRIYNEQFF.

The chain carries TRBV21-1 and TRBJ1-2. TRBV21-1 corresponds to a pseudogene. The CDR3 extends over 13 amino acids. The CDR3 nucleotides read TGTGCCAGCAGCAAAGGTTTCTTCTATGGCTACACCTTC. It codes for CASSKGFFYGYTF.

The sample holds a few counts of this clonotype. Here the CDR3 DNA reads TGTGCCAGCAGCTTGTTTGGTTTTATTGAGGAGAGCTCCTACGAGCAGTACTTC. Translating it yields CASSLFGFIEESSYEQYF. The chain couples TRBV5-6 to TRBJ2-7; D remains unclear. The V gene's germline CDR1 is SGHDT and CDR2 YYEEEE. Trimming stripped 1 base from V and 0 bases from J, with 20 bases between. The CDR3 extends over 18 amino acids.

This sequence joins TRBV6-2 or TRBV6-3 and TRBJ2-7, with 7 nucleotides matching TRBD1. V shed 2 bases, J shed 6 bases, and the junction held 1 base outside the gene matches. The V gene's germline CDR1 is MNHEY and CDR2 SVGEGT. The CDR3 loop spans 12 amino acids. The CDR3 DNA follows: TGTGCCAGCAGTTACACAGGGGCCGAGCAGTACGTC. Its translation is CASSYTGAEQYV.

The chain combines TRBV4-3 with TRBJ1-2, with D unresolved. Trimming took off 4 bases at V and 6 bases at J, with 18 bases between the two ends. This CDR3 is 15 amino acids long. Per germline, CDR1 LGHNA and CDR2 YSLEER. The DNA for the CDR3 is TGCGCCAGCAGCCCAAGTGGAAGGGTGAAGAATGGCTACACCTTC. Amino acids: CASSPSGRVKNGYTF.

The chain employs TRBV20-1 and TRBJ1-1; D is possibly TRBD1 (6 bases). Trimming removed 3 bases from V and 0 bases from J, with 14 bases in between. The germline V gene encodes CDR1 DFQATT and CDR2 SNEGSKA (reference sequence). This CDR3 is built from 15 residues. As DNA, the CDR3 is TGCAGTGCTAGCCCTTTACAGGGATTGAACACTGAAGCTTTCTTT. As protein: CSASPLQGLNTEAFF.

V gene TRBV20-1 combines with J gene TRBJ1-5; no definite D call. The length of the CDR3 is 14 residues. The germline V and J ends were trimmed by 0 bases and 3 bases, with 9 bases remaining between them. Germline V gives CDR1 DFQATT, CDR2 SNEGSKA (reference sequence). The CDR3 bases are TGCAGTGCTAGAGATCTGGCAGTCAATCAGCCCCAGCATTTT. It translates to CSARDLAVNQPQHF.

The J gene is TRBJ2-5, the V gene TRBV7-9, with TRBD1 matching over 9 bases. The CDR3 consists of 16 residues. With 6 bases clipped from V and 1 base from J, the junction kept 9 bases outside the gene matches. CDR1 and CDR2 from the germline V gene are SEHNR and FQNEAQ (reference sequence). The CDR3, as DNA: TGTGCCAGCAGGCCTCCTTTGGACAGGGGCCAAGAGACCCAGTACTTC. Protein product: CASRPPLDRGQETQYF.

In this sample, this clonotype turned up a few times. The V gene is TRBV2, the J gene TRBJ2-4; the D is unclear. Trimming stripped 4 bases from V and 0 bases from J, with 7 bases between. This CDR3 has 14 residues. Germline CDR1 and CDR2: SNHLY and FYNNEI. CDR3 in amino acids: CASSGQIAKNIQYF. The CDR3 bases are TGTGCCAGCAGTGGACAAATAGCCAAAAACATTCAGTACTTC.

The rearrangement uses TRBV13 and TRBJ1-1; D is ambiguous. V lost 5 bases and J lost 8, with 9 bases in between. CDR1 and CDR2 from the germline V gene are PRHDT and FYEKMQ (reference sequence). This CDR3 is 11 amino acids long. Here the CDR3 DNA reads TGTGCCAGCAGCCTGTCCGCAGAAGCTTTCTTT. This translates into CASSLSAEAFF.

The gene calls are TRBV6-4 and TRBJ2-1; possible D gene TRBD2, 6 bases. This CDR3 is 14 amino acids long. Trimming took 6 bases from V and 6 from J, leaving 15 bases between them. The V gene's germline CDR1 is MRHNA and CDR2 SNTAGT. The CDR3 is CASSPGRGANEQFF. For the CDR3, the DNA is TGTGCCAGCAGCCCCGGGAGAGGGGCCAATGAGCAGTTCTTC.

The table lists this clonotype with a few counts. The V call is TRBV4-3, the J call TRBJ1-2; 10 bases agree with TRBD1. The junction had 8 bases not matched to a gene; V was cut back by 4 bases and J by 3 bases. The CDR3 contains 16 residues. Germline V gene lookup returns CDR1 LGHNA and CDR2 YSLEER. The CDR3 nucleotides are TGCGCCAGCAGCCTACGACAGGGGGCGGATTACTATGGCTACACCTTC. It is translated as CASSLRQGADYYGYTF.

This clonotype has ten or more counts. The genes are TRBV4-1 and TRBJ1-1; D unclear. With 1 base removed from V and 6 bases from J, the gap between germline ends came to 9 bases. There are 13 residues in the CDR3. Germline V gives CDR1 MGHRA, CDR2 YSYEKL. In nucleotides, the CDR3 is TGCGCCAGCAGCCAAGTAGGGCTAGCTGAAGCTTTCTTT. Translating gives CASSQVGLAEAFF.

This clonotype was seen a handful of times. The V and J genes are TRBV20-1 and TRBJ1-1; no clear D. Germline lookup yields CDR1 DFQATT and CDR2 SNEGSKA (reference sequence). Between the trimmed V and J ends, which lost 6 bases and 6 bases, there was a span of 11 bases. The CDR3 spans 11 residues. CDR3 sequence: CSALHGAEAFF. The CDR3 DNA follows: TGCAGTGCCCTACATGGCGCTGAAGCTTTCTTT.

V gene TRBV12-3 or TRBV12-4 combines with J gene TRBJ2-7; a possible D gene is TRBD1 (6 bases). V lost 9 bases, J lost 5 bases, and 17 bases lay in between. This CDR3 contains 13 residues. The CDR3, as DNA: TGTGCCAGTAGGACAGAAAATTTCCACGAGCAGTACTTC. Its protein product is CASRTENFHEQYF.

This clonotype was counted a few times. The chain employs TRBV27 and TRBJ2-3; D is undetermined. Trimming shortened V by 3 bases and J by 2 bases, and 6 bases separated the two germline ends. Germline values: CDR1 MNHEY, CDR2 SMNVEV (reference sequence). The CDR3 runs to 13 residues. Here the CDR3 reads CASSFKPTDTQYF. CDR3 DNA: TGTGCCAGCAGTTTCAAGCCCACAGATACGCAGTATTTT.

This clonotype was recorded a few times. The chain is built from TRBV7-8 and TRBJ2-2, with a tentative D call TRBD1 (6 bases). V was trimmed by 5 bases and J by 4 bases, leaving 11 bases between them. The CDR3 sequence is 14 residues long. Germline CDR1 reads SGHVS; CDR2 reads FQNEAQ. CDR3 DNA: TGTGCCAGCAGCGAGGGACAACTCACCGGGGAGCTGTTTTTT. Translating gives CASSEGQLTGELFF.

The count of this clonotype is one. The V call is TRBV6-5, the J call TRBJ2-1; maybe TRBD1 (6 bases). This CDR3 is built from 13 residues. V lost 4 bases and J lost 9, with 13 bases in between. The germline CDR1 and CDR2 sequences are MNHEY and SVGAGI. The CDR3 sequence: CASSSTTGLEQFF. The DNA for the CDR3 is TGTGCCAGCAGTTCCACCACAGGGCTTGAGCAGTTCTTC.

This clonotype was counted between two and nine times. The CDR3 region is CASRFRGDTQYF. The CDR3 nucleotides are TGTGCCAGCAGGTTCCGCGGAGATACGCAGTATTTT. This chain connects TRBV28 to TRBJ2-3; D uncertain. Deletions cut 6 bases from V and 5 bases from J, with 9 bases between. Germline V gene lookup returns CDR1 MDHEN and CDR2 SYDVKM. This CDR3 spans 12 amino acids.